This TCR beta chain emerged from a study of blood T cell repertoires in COVID-19. Across the whole study: The United States, Italy and Spain were the sources of the acute and convalescent COVID-19 samples. T cells, B-cell-depleted T cells, or PBMCs supplied cDNA or gDNA.

The CDR3 contains 15 residues. The ends were cut back, 8 bases at V and 6 bases at J, with 23 bases in the middle. Germline-derived CDR1 and CDR2 are MNHEY and SVGAGI. In the authors' methods: Amplified reference gene primers provided the basis for estimating nucleated cell counts. Libraries were prepared by immunoSEQ multiplex PCR; TCRdb keeps only in-frame clonotypes and omits some of them. D and trimming were read from the DNA, whereas the V and J calls and clone size are those reported in that table. The table shows around 78,000 clones, with just over 85% occurring only once. The sequenced sample was peripheral blood. The sequence was obtained from a human donor in a cohort sampled during active COVID-19. The chain is built from TRBV6-5 and TRBJ2-7; the D gene is possibly TRBD2 (5 bases). CDR3 residues: CASQVYRSASGEQYF. The CDR3 DNA reads TGTGCCAGCCAAGTATATAGGTCGGCAAGCGGCGAGCAGTACTTC.